These 30 T cell receptor beta chains share one sample of origin, sequenced in a study of cytomegalovirus exposure and HLA in healthy donors. This PCR relied on a set of 60 Vbeta primers and 13 Jbeta primers. The data were produced by immunoSEQ multiplex PCR, yet TCRdb's version contains in-frame clones alone and is incomplete. This sample has 130,000 or so clones, with about four fifths found just once. What was sequenced was PBMCs. The receptors derive from a man younger than 45 in good health and CMV-seronegative.

The chain links TRBV27 to TRBJ1-2, with 9 bases identical to TRBD1. Germline loops: CDR1 MNHEY, CDR2 SMNVEV (reference sequence). The CDR3 is made up of 16 amino acids. V shed 0 bases and J 1 base; nucleotides not matched to a gene: 3. CDR3 in DNA: TGTGCCAGCAGTTTATCTGGACAGGGGCTTAACTATGGCTACACCTTC. Amino acids: CASSLSGQGLNYGYTF.

The rearrangement uses TRBV4-1 and TRBJ1-2; D gene ambiguous. This CDR3 has 14 residues. CDR1 and CDR2 (germline): MGHRA, YSYEKL. Trimming stripped 0 bases from V and 2 bases from J, with 7 bases between. In DNA form, the CDR3 reads TGCGCCAGCAGCCAAGAAGTTCTAAACTATGGCTACACCTTC. This sequence encodes CASSQEVLNYGYTF.

The CDR3 region has the DNA TGTGCCAGCTCTACTAACTCCTACGAGCAGTACTTC. Translation gives CASSTNSYEQYF. The chain joins TRBV6-6 to TRBJ2-7; D gene uncertain. V lost 8 bases and J lost 0, with 8 bases in between. The CDR3 runs to 12 residues. Germline-derived CDR1 and CDR2 are MNHNY and SVGAGI (reference sequence).

The CDR3 reads CAWSPGLARTKRQETQYF. CDR3 in DNA: TGTGCCTGGAGTCCGGGACTAGCTCGGACAAAAAGGCAAGAGACCCAGTACTTC. The genes are TRBV30 and TRBJ2-5; 9 nucleotides match TRBD2. The junction had 15 bases not matched to a gene; V was cut back by 2 bases and J by 2 bases. CDR1 GTSNPN and CDR2 SVGIG come from the germline V gene (reference sequence). The CDR3 loop spans 18 amino acids.

This clone was counted a few times. The V call is TRBV7-2, the J call TRBJ2-5; D possibly corresponds to TRBD1 (5 bases). Trimming removed 3 bases from V and 5 bases from J, with 10 bases in between. Germline CDR1 SGHTA, CDR2 FQGNSA. The CDR3 totals 13 residues. The CDR3 DNA sequence: TGTGCCAGCAGCTTTACAGGTTCGGAGACCCAGTACTTC. Translating gives CASSFTGSETQYF.

The J gene is TRBJ2-7, the V gene TRBV2; D remains ambiguous. The length of the CDR3 is 15 residues. Per germline, CDR1 SNHLY and CDR2 FYNNEI. Trimming left V 1 base short and J 4 bases short, with 14 bases between. The CDR3: CASSEDMATQYEQYF. The CDR3 coding sequence is TGTGCCAGCAGTGAAGACATGGCAACACAATACGAGCAGTACTTC.

This clone has just one count. V and J are TRBV30 and TRBJ2-1; 7 nucleotides match TRBD1. CDR1 is GTSNPN and CDR2 is SVGIG in the germline V gene (reference sequence). This CDR3 spans 16 amino acids. With V trimmed by 3 bases and J by 4 bases, 12 bases remained unmatched. DNA of the CDR3: TGTGCCTGGAGCGAGCCAATCCGGGACAGATACAATGAGCAGTTCTTC. Its translation is CAWSEPIRDRYNEQFF. The full variable domain, its missing parts supplied by reference TRBV30 and TRBJ2-1, is SQTIHQWPATLVQPVGSPLSLECTVEGTSNPNLYWYRQAAGRGLQLLFYSVGIGQISSEVPQNLSASRPQDRQFILSSKKLLLSDSGFYLCAWSEPIRDRYNEQFFGPGTRLTVL.

This clone has a single count. The rearrangement joins TRBV6-4 to TRBJ2-7; 8 nucleotides match TRBD2. The V gene end was trimmed by 0 bases and the J gene end by 3 bases; junction bases not matched to a gene: 1. Germline CDR1 and CDR2: MRHNA and SNTAGT. This CDR3 has 14 residues. CDR3 nucleotide sequence: TGTGCCAGCAGTGACTCCGCGGGGGGCTACGAGCAGTACTTC. Translated, it gives CASSDSAGGYEQYF.

This clone was recorded at least ten times. The chain carries TRBV21-1 and TRBJ1-1. TRBV21-1 is noted as a pseudogene. The length of the CDR3 is 16 residues. As DNA, the CDR3 is TGTGCCAGCAGCAAAAGCTGCGGGTACCCGAACACTGAAGCTTTCTTT. It yields the protein CASSKSCGYPNTEAFF.

The chain employs TRBV2 and TRBJ2-3; D may be TRBD2 (5 bases). V gave up 5 bases and J gave up 8 bases, with 14 bases separating them. Per the germline V gene, CDR1 is SNHLY and CDR2 is FYNNEI. The CDR3 sequence is 13 residues long. The CDR3 loop reads CASSPPGRGTQYF. CDR3 sequence (DNA): TGTGCCAGCAGTCCCCCGGGTCGGGGTACGCAGTATTTT.

This sequence joins TRBV4-1 and TRBJ1-2; a weak D match, TRBD1 (5 bases). Germline V gene sequence: CDR1 MGHRA, CDR2 YSYEKL. Trimming shortened V by 3 bases and J by 2 bases, and 10 bases separated the two germline ends. The CDR3 is 14 amino acids. The CDR3 reads CASSQDDRNYGYTF. The DNA of the CDR3 is TGCGCCAGCAGCCAGGACGACAGAAACTATGGCTACACCTTC.

This clone appeared once. The chain carries TRBV5-4 and TRBJ2-5; 14 bases match TRBD2. This CDR3 is 17 amino acids long. Germline V gene lookup returns CDR1 SGHNT and CDR2 YYREEE (reference sequence). J lost 1 base, V lost 0 bases, and 2 bases had no gene match. This CDR3 reads CASSLGGLAGAQETQYF. CDR3 DNA: TGTGCCAGCAGCTTGGGGGGACTAGCGGGGGCCCAAGAGACCCAGTACTTC.

The V and J genes are TRBV4-1 and TRBJ2-6; D unresolved. V was clipped by 1 base and J by 2 bases, with 9 bases between them. CDR1 and CDR2 (germline): MGHRA, YSYEKL. This CDR3 contains 16 residues. CDR3 loop: CASSQGGYTGANVLTF. The CDR3 nucleotides read TGCGCCAGCAGCCAAGGAGGCTACACTGGGGCCAACGTCCTGACTTTC.

V and J are TRBV27 and TRBJ1-5; TRBD1 matches 9 bases. Germline V gene data show CDR1 as MNHEY and CDR2 as SMNVEV (reference sequence). CDR3 length equals 15 residues. V gave up 6 bases and J gave up 6 bases; unmatched junction bases: 9. The CDR3 loop is CASRETGGTGQPQHF. For the CDR3, the DNA is TGTGCCAGCAGGGAAACAGGGGGCACGGGTCAGCCCCAGCATTTT.

This chain connects TRBV5-1 to TRBJ1-6, with D maybe TRBD1 (6 bases). CDR1 SGHRS and CDR2 YFSETQ come from the germline V gene. The CDR3 consists of 14 residues. Deletions cut 4 bases from V and 9 bases from J, with 14 bases between. The CDR3 nucleotides are TGCGCCAGCAGCCTTGGGGGGGCTCCTTCACCCCTCCACTTT. It yields the protein CASSLGGAPSPLHF.

The chain joins TRBV4-2 to TRBJ2-1; 12 bases align to TRBD2. The CDR3 has 14 amino acids. Per the germline V gene, CDR1 is LGHNA and CDR2 is YNFKEQ. V lost 1 base, J lost 8 bases, and 0 bases stayed unmatched. The DNA of the CDR3 is TGTGCCAGCAGCCAAGGACTAGCGGGAGATGAGCAGTTCTTC. This sequence encodes CASSQGLAGDEQFF.

This clone was counted a few times. The chain couples TRBV19 to TRBJ1-5; 7 nucleotides match TRBD1. The V gene end was trimmed by 6 bases and the J gene end by 9 bases; junction bases not matched to a gene: 14. The CDR3 extends over 15 amino acids. CDR1 is LNHDA, CDR2 SQIVND, per germline (reference sequence). DNA of the CDR3: TGTGCCAGTAGCGTGGGACAGCCCAACAGGCCGCCCCAGCATTTT. This translates into CASSVGQPNRPPQHF.

This clone was recorded once. J is TRBJ2-3 and V is TRBV5-1, with 9 bases lining up with TRBD2. The CDR3 has 14 residues. Germline CDR1 is SGHRS and CDR2 is YFSETQ. Trimming at V came to 2 bases and at J to 4 bases, leaving 2 bases not matched to a gene. The CDR3 bases are TGCGCCAGCAGCTTTAGCGGGGGCTCAGATACGCAGTATTTT. Protein sequence: CASSFSGGSDTQYF.

The genes are TRBV11-2 and TRBJ2-2, with D perhaps TRBD2 (6 bases). CDR1 is SGHAT and CDR2 is FQNNGV in the germline V gene. The CDR3 spans 15 residues. Trimming took off 1 base at V and 5 bases at J, with 11 bases between the two ends. CDR3 in amino acids: CASSLATGVTGELFF. For the CDR3, the DNA is TGTGCCAGCAGCTTAGCCACGGGGGTGACCGGGGAGCTGTTTTTT.

This chain uses TRBV20-1 with TRBJ2-6; a weak D match, TRBD1 (5 bases). The CDR3 has 11 amino acids. Trimming cost V 0 bases and J 19 bases, with 13 bases left between them. The germline CDR1 and CDR2 sequences are DFQATT and SNEGSKA (reference sequence). The CDR3 DNA follows: TGCAGTGCTAGAGAGGTGAAAGGACAAACTTTC. Translating gives CSAREVKGQTF.

The rearrangement uses TRBV6-4 and TRBJ1-4; TRBD1 agrees at 7 bases. This CDR3 is built from 18 residues. V shed 0 bases and J 4 bases; nucleotides not matched to a gene: 11. Germline V gives CDR1 MRHNA, CDR2 SNTAGT. This chain's CDR3 is CASSDSLVWDRSNEKLFF. In DNA, the CDR3 is TGTGCCAGCAGTGACTCGTTAGTTTGGGACAGAAGTAATGAAAAACTGTTTTTT.

The chain uses TRBV7-2 and TRBJ2-3; 15 nucleotides align to TRBD2. The junction had 2 bases not matched to a gene; V was cut back by 5 bases and J by 2 bases. The CDR3 sequence is 16 residues long. The V gene's germline CDR1 is SGHTA and CDR2 FQGNSA. The CDR3 sequence: CASSRTSGRATDTQYF. CDR3 in DNA: TGTGCCAGCAGCCGGACTAGCGGGAGGGCCACAGATACGCAGTATTTT.

The chain combines TRBV11-2 with TRBJ2-6; 7 positions match TRBD2. The CDR3 spans 16 residues. The J segment lost 2 bases and the V segment lost 4 bases, leaving 5 bases of the junction unmatched. The germline V gene encodes CDR1 SGHAT and CDR2 FQNNGV. The CDR3 loop is CASSSRGRTGANVLTF. CDR3 sequence (DNA): TGTGCCAGCAGCTCCCGCGGGAGAACTGGGGCCAACGTCCTGACTTTC.

Comment on this clone: Other DNA sequences in this sample translate to the same CDR3. V gene TRBV6-5 combines with J gene TRBJ1-2; D is possibly TRBD1 (5 bases). The V gene's germline CDR1 is MNHEY and CDR2 SVGAGI. Trimming removed 0 bases at V and 3 bases at J, with 8 bases between. The CDR3 is made up of 14 amino acids. The DNA for the CDR3 is TGTGCCAGCAGTTACTCGGGGCAGCACTATGGCTACACCTTC. It specifies CASSYSGQHYGYTF.

V and J are TRBV27 and TRBJ1-1; D call uncertain. Deletions cut 6 bases from V and 5 bases from J, with 10 bases between. Germline CDR1 reads MNHEY; CDR2 reads SMNVEV (reference sequence). The length of the CDR3 is 12 residues. CDR3 nucleotide sequence: TGTGCCAGCAGACGACGGGGTACTGAAGCTTTCTTT. This gives the protein CASRRRGTEAFF.

The table lists this clone with a few counts. This chain links TRBV5-8 with TRBJ1-4, with a possible D match to TRBD1 (6 bases). CDR3 length: 16 amino acids. Trimming removed 2 bases at V and 6 bases at J, with 17 bases between. Per germline, CDR1 SGHTS and CDR2 YDEGEE. The DNA for the CDR3 is TGTGCCAGCAGCTTAGGTCTTAGGACAGACGATGAAAAACTGTTTTTT. It encodes CASSLGLRTDDEKLFF.

The chain uses TRBV9 and TRBJ2-7, with TRBD2 matching 9 bases. The CDR3 loop spans 15 amino acids. CDR1 is SGDLS, CDR2 YYNGEE, per germline. J gave up 6 bases and V 1 base, and 8 bases lay outside the gene matches. CDR3 in amino acids: CASSVTFSGSGEQYF. As DNA, the CDR3 is TGTGCCAGCAGCGTAACCTTTAGCGGGAGTGGCGAGCAGTACTTC.

The CDR3 DNA is TGTGCCAGCAGTTCTGGACAGGGGGCTAATCAGCCCCAGCATTTT. Its protein is CASSSGQGANQPQHF. V is TRBV2 and J is TRBJ1-5; TRBD1 agrees at 11 bases. CDR3 size: 15 residues. The trim removed 5 bases at V and 4 bases at J, leaving 4 bases unmatched. Germline-derived CDR1 and CDR2 are SNHLY and FYNNEI.

V is TRBV25-1 and J is TRBJ2-3; 9 positions agree with TRBD2. The CDR3 contains 15 residues. Trimming took 3 bases from V and 4 from J; bases not matched to a gene: 5. Germline V gene lookup returns CDR1 MGHDK and CDR2 SYGVNS. This chain's CDR3 is CASSEREGGSDTQYF. The CDR3, as DNA: TGTGCCAGCAGTGAGCGGGAGGGCGGGTCAGATACGCAGTATTTT. Full variable domain (outside the CDR3, taken from reference TRBV25-1 and TRBJ2-3): EADIYQTPRYLVIGTGKKITLECSQTMGHDKMYWYQQDPGMELHLIHYSYGVNSTEKGDLSSESTVSRIRTEHFPLTLESARPSHTSQYLCASSEREGGSDTQYFGPGTRLTVL.

The V call is TRBV27, the J call TRBJ2-3; 7 positions match TRBD2. CDR1 MNHEY and CDR2 SMNVEV come from the germline V gene (reference sequence). The CDR3 totals 12 residues. V lost 8 bases and J lost 6; bases outside the gene matches: 5. DNA for the CDR3: TGTGCCAGCCGTGGGGGGGAGGATACGCAGTATTTT. Protein product: CASRGGEDTQYF.